This T cell receptor (beta chain) is from a study of T cell responses to AZD1222 COVID-19 vaccine. Whole-study findings and limits: Following two doses of AZD1222, Spike-specific TCR breadth and depth rose. It was only 6 or 7 AZD1222 recipients who were seropositive at baseline. There were mostly white British donors and more females than males, and clonal diversity was possibly underestimated.

This clone was recorded once. No antigen is known for it. This CDR3 is built from 12 residues. V shed 2 bases and J shed 9 bases, with 9 bases lying between them. Germline V gene data show CDR1 as SNHLY and CDR2 as FYNNEI. Measured with immunoSEQ multiplex PCR; TCRdb has only the in-frame clones, and not every one. This table holds roughly 100,000 clones, 80% to 90% found once. This TCR was recovered from an adult who received the AZD1222 COVID-19 vaccine. The material sequenced was peripheral blood, taken 28 days after the second AZD1222 dose. This rearrangement joins TRBV2 to TRBJ2-3; D remains ambiguous. In nucleotides, the CDR3 is TGTGCCAGCAGTGAATATCTAGTAACGCAGTATTTT. It is translated as CASSEYLVTQYF.